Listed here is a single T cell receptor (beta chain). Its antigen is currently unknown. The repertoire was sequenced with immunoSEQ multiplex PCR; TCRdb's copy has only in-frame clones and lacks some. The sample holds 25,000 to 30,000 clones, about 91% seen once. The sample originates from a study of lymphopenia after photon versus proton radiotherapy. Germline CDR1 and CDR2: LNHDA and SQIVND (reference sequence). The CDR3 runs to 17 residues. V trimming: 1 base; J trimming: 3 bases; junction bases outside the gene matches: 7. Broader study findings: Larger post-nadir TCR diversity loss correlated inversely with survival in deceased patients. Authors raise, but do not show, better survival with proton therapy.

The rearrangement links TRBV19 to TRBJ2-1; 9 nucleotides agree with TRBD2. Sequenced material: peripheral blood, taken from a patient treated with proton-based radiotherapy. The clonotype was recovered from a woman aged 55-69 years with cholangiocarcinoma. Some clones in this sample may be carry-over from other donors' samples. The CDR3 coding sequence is TGTGCCAGTAGTATAGTCGCTAGCGGGAATATCTACAATGAGCAGTTCTTC. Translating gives CASSIVASGNIYNEQFF.